This TCR beta chain was sequenced in a study of blood T cell repertoires in COVID-19 (TCRdb year 2020). General notes on the study: Collaborator samples came from the United States, Italy and Spain and covered acute and convalescent phases of COVID-19. Deeply sampled blood TCRbeta repertoires from subjects exposed to, actively infected with, or recovered from COVID-19 were included in the dataset. The repertoires were made available in a free public database intended to serve as a resource for research on the immune response to SARS-CoV-2. Nearly every sample came with metadata listing a de-identified subject ID, COVID-19 status, age in years and sex. Where available, HLA class I and class II types were taken from metadata supplied by the sample provider and were not determined by assay-based typing. The samples were drawn from two sources: the first 160 participants of the ongoing ImmuneRACE study, and 950 to 1,500 subjects contributed by 6 global collaborators. The material from the prospective study consisted of cDNA or gDNA derived from T cells, B-cell-depleted T cells, or PBMCs.

Collaborating institutions collected whole blood in K2EDTA tubes following their own protocols. Collaborator samples were shipped for TCRbeta analysis as frozen whole blood, isolated PBMCs, or DNA extracted from either sample type. Study-wide findings and limitations: The quantity of clinical and demographic metadata differed by source and by participant and was supplied without curation.

CDR1 and CDR2 (PRHDT, FYEKMQ) derive from the germline V gene (reference sequence). CDR3 length: 15 amino acids, cysteine to phenylalanine. Here the CDR3 DNA is all that survives: 45 bases in frame from base 1. Trimming costs V 4 bases and J 2 bases, and their ends lie 15 bases apart. A word on this clone: Its antigen is unknown. No much larger clone exists at a distance of one base, and base qualities are not known.

TCRbeta CDR3 regions were amplified from genomic DNA by means of the immunoSEQ Assay, a bias-controlled multiplex PCR. The authors' pipeline ran thus. The number of nucleated cells in each sample was estimated by amplification of reference gene primers within the assay. To quantify the absolute abundance of each unique TCRbeta CDR3 rearrangement, sequence reads were collapsed and filtered. Productive Simpson clonality was computed per sample as the square root of Simpson's diversity index over productive rearrangements. TCRdb holds this immuneACCESS table with in-frame rearrangements only. Some clones are missing; in checked studies, unresolved V genes explain under half, and the rest has no known cause. V and J calls and clone size are given by that table; D and trimming were obtained from the DNA. This sample is represented by a few hundred thousand clones; roughly 84% of them were singletons. Roughly 3% of the sample goes to the ten largest clones.

The source is a woman aged 18 to 35 with acute or convalescent COVID-19. Recombination connected TRBV13 to TRBJ2-7; the D segment cannot be called with confidence. Material: peripheral blood. The nucleotides read TGTGCCAGCAGCTCGAATAGCTGGAATCCCTACGAGCAGTACTTC. The resulting protein is CASSSNSWNPYEQYF.